Below, 2 T cell receptor beta chains from the same sample are listed, as sequenced in a study of shared clonotypes between healthy human individuals. Assay: immunoSEQ multiplex PCR; the TCRdb copy retains only in-frame clones and omits some. The sample has millions of clones, about 95% seen once. Naive CD8 populations comprised CD45RO-negative cells positively selected for CCR7, excluding terminally differentiated effector memory CD45RA+ cells. The sequenced material came from naive CD8+ T cells sorted from blood. Receptor source: a man younger than 30 in good health.

DNA of the CDR3: TGCAGCGTTGGCTCCTTATCCTACGAGCAGTACTTC. Translation gives CSVGSLSYEQYF. This chain uses TRBV29-1 with TRBJ2-7, with D uncertain. Germline V gene data show CDR1 as SQVTM and CDR2 as ANQGSEA. The CDR3 has 12 residues. The V end was cut by 4 bases, the J end by 1 base, with 8 bases between.

The genes are TRBV4-1 and TRBJ2-3, with D possibly matching TRBD2 (7 bases). The CDR3 is made up of 17 amino acids. The V end was cut by 0 bases, the J end by 2 bases, with 15 bases between. The V gene's germline CDR1 is MGHRA and CDR2 YSYEKL. In DNA form, the CDR3 reads TGCGCCAGCAGCCAAGATCCGGCGGGGGCCTTCACAGATACGCAGTATTTT. Translation: CASSQDPAGAFTDTQYF.